One and the same sample provided the 25 T cell receptor beta chains below, sequenced in a study of patients and donors after allogeneic stem cell transplantation (TCRdb year 2020). Library preparation used RT-PCR. Data came from a NextSeq 550. TCRdb trimmed the raw reads at Q25, called clones with MiXCR and kept productive beta chains. Each CDR3 protein gets just one entry, which takes the most common genes and DNA from the rows behind it. For this sample the table gives 390,000 or so distinct CDR3 sequences, of which about a sixth were detected only once. The ten most abundant clones make up about 7% of the sample. Sequenced sample: blood, either unsorted or a sorted T cell fraction (not recorded which). These receptors originate from a human donor who was either an allogeneic HSCT recipient or a stem cell or donor lymphocyte infusion donor (not recorded which). It is not recorded whose cells these are; they may come from a transplant donor.

Only a few counts were recorded for this clonotype. DNA of the CDR3: TGTGCCTGGAGTAGGAACAGGGAAGGCCAGCCCCAGCATTTT. Protein sequence: CAWSRNREGQPQHF. The V and J genes are TRBV30 and TRBJ1-5; TRBD1 might be the D (6 bases). There are 14 residues in the CDR3. Trimming left V 2 bases short and J 7 bases short, with 15 bases between. The germline V gene has CDR1 GTSNPN and CDR2 SVGIG (reference sequence).

The chain links TRBV5-1 to TRBJ2-7; D is possibly TRBD1 or TRBD2 (5 bases each). V dropped 4 bases and J dropped 4 bases, with 15 bases sitting between them. The germline CDR1 and CDR2 sequences are SGHRS and YFSETQ. This CDR3 spans 14 amino acids. CDR3 residues: CASSLVGRIYEQYF. In nucleotides, the CDR3 is TGCGCCAGCAGCCTGGTGGGACGGATTTACGAGCAGTACTTC.

The V and J genes are TRBV2 and TRBJ1-1; tentative D call: TRBD1 (5 bases). The germline V and J ends were trimmed by 5 bases and 6 bases, with 10 bases remaining between them. This CDR3 has 12 amino acids. Germline V lookup: CDR1 SNHLY, CDR2 FYNNEI. CDR3 bases: TGTGCCAGCAGTAGAGAACAGGCTGAAGCTTTCTTT. This translates into CASSREQAEAFF.

The chain uses TRBV11-2 and TRBJ2-3, with 14 bases that match TRBD2. V was pared by 4 bases and J by 2 bases, with 14 bases of the junction left unmatched. Per the germline V gene, CDR1 is SGHAT and CDR2 is FQNNGV. The CDR3 loop spans 20 amino acids. The DNA for the CDR3 is TGTGCCAGCAGCTCTCCTCTTAGACTAGCGGGGGGGCCTTACACAGATACGCAGTATTTT. Translation gives CASSSPLRLAGGPYTDTQYF.

Many counts were recorded for this clonotype. The genes are TRBV29-1 and TRBJ2-7; tentatively, D is TRBD2 (5 bases). V lost 4 bases, J lost 4 bases, and 17 bases lay in between. Germline assignment: CDR1 SQVTM and CDR2 ANQGSEA. The CDR3 extends over 14 amino acids. The CDR3 nucleotides are TGCAGCGTTGGAGGGCTAGTGGGTATTTACGAGCAGTACTTC. It specifies CSVGGLVGIYEQYF.

Written as DNA, the CDR3 is TGTGCCCTGACGCGGGAGCAGAACACTGAAGCTTTCTTT. It translates to CALTREQNTEAFF. This sequence joins TRBV10-3 and TRBJ1-1; D is ambiguous. The CDR3 consists of 13 residues. The ends were cut back, 11 bases at V and 1 base at J, with 14 bases in the middle. Germline CDR1 reads ENHRY; CDR2 reads SYGVKD.

This clonotype was seen a handful of times. V gene TRBV20-1 combines with J gene TRBJ1-1; D uncertain. The CDR3 is 14 amino acids. Trimming stripped 3 bases from V and 4 bases from J, with 15 bases between. Germline V CDR1 and CDR2: DFQATT, SNEGSKA (reference sequence). The CDR3 here is CSASMIIRSTEAFF. The DNA for the CDR3 is TGCAGTGCTAGTATGATAATTCGTAGCACTGAAGCTTTCTTT.

Only a few counts were recorded for this clonotype. The chain employs TRBV5-6 and TRBJ2-3; D is possibly TRBD2 (6 bases). The V end lost 0 bases, the J end lost 4 bases, and 12 bases lay between the germline ends. CDR1 SGHDT and CDR2 YYEEEE come from the germline V gene. CDR3 length: 15 amino acids. CDR3 in amino acids: CASSLGLVGPDTQYF. CDR3 sequence (DNA): TGTGCCAGCAGCTTGGGACTAGTGGGGCCAGATACGCAGTATTTT.

This clonotype was counted only a few times. The V and J genes are TRBV4-3 and TRBJ1-6, with D uncertain. Trimming removed 4 bases at V and 3 bases at J, with 10 bases between. CDR3 length: 15 amino acids. The germline CDR1 and CDR2 sequences are LGHNA and YSLEER. The CDR3, as DNA: TGCGCCAGCAGCCCGGCCGGGGACTATAATTCACCCCTCCACTTT. It encodes CASSPAGDYNSPLHF.

V and J are TRBV30 and TRBJ2-1; TRBD2 aligns across 9 bases. J lost 4 bases, V lost 1 base, and 5 bases had no gene match. The CDR3 has 15 residues. Germline loops: CDR1 GTSNPN, CDR2 SVGIG (reference sequence). CDR3 DNA: TGTGCCTGGAGTGGTCTAGCGGGACTATACAATGAGCAGTTCTTC. It codes for CAWSGLAGLYNEQFF.

The table lists this clonotype with a few counts. This chain uses TRBV4-3 with TRBJ1-3; tentatively, D is TRBD1 (5 bases). The V gene lost 0 bases and the J gene lost 8 bases, with 11 bases spanning the gap. The CDR3 extends over 14 amino acids. Germline-derived CDR1 and CDR2 are LGHNA and YSLEER. DNA for the CDR3: TGCGCCAGCAGCCAAGAGCCGGGGGTGGACACCATATATTTT. Translation gives CASSQEPGVDTIYF.

In its sample, this clonotype was seen many times. This chain uses TRBV24-1 with TRBJ2-5; D is uncertain. The CDR3 sequence is 13 residues long. Germline CDR1 is KGHDR and CDR2 is SFDVKD. V lost 2 bases to trimming and J lost 4 bases, with 7 bases between them. CDR3 coding DNA: TGTGCCACCAGTGATTCGAGGTTAGAGACCCAGTACTTC. Amino acids: CATSDSRLETQYF.

CDR3 nucleotides: TGTGCCAGCAGAACGACCCGGGACAGGGGGCCGCGTGAGCAGTTCTTC. Protein: CASRTTRDRGPREQFF. This chain uses TRBV6-1 with TRBJ2-1; TRBD1 agrees at 12 bases. This CDR3 has 16 residues. Germline CDR1 and CDR2: MNHNS and SASEGT. V lost 6 bases to trimming and J lost 9 bases; unmatched junction nucleotides: 12.

This rearrangement joins TRBV7-8 to TRBJ1-2; TRBD1 might be the D (6 bases). V was cut by 0 bases and J by 8 bases, with 16 bases left in between. The germline gives CDR1 SGHVS, CDR2 FQNEAQ. The CDR3 is made up of 15 amino acids. The CDR3 is CASSLAGEGGKGYTF. CDR3 coding DNA: TGTGCCAGCAGCTTAGCGGGGGAGGGGGGAAAGGGCTACACCTTC. Full variable domain (remainder filled in from reference TRBV7-8 and TRBJ1-2): GAGVSQSPRYKVAKRGQDVALRCDPISGHVSLFWYQQALGQGPEFLTYFQNEAQLDKSGLPSDRFFAERPEGSVSTLKIQRTQQEDSAVYLCASSLAGEGGKGYTFGSGTRLTVV.

In this sample, this clonotype turned up a few times. The chain is built from TRBV2 and TRBJ1-5; TRBD1 matches 7 bases. CDR1 SNHLY and CDR2 FYNNEI come from the germline V gene. The CDR3 loop spans 16 amino acids. The V gene end was trimmed by 7 bases and the J gene end by 3 bases; junction bases not matched to a gene: 12. In DNA, the CDR3 is TGTGCCAGCATTGGGGACAGCCGATCCCCCAATCAGCCCCAGCATTTT. Translating gives CASIGDSRSPNQPQHF.

At least ten counts were recorded for this clonotype. The chain couples TRBV11-1 to TRBJ2-7; 8 nucleotides match TRBD1. CDR3 length equals 15 residues. Germline V gene lookup returns CDR1 SGHAT and CDR2 FQDESV (reference sequence). Trimming cost V 5 bases and J 0 bases; bases outside gene matches: 6. The CDR3 loop is CASSLWTGTSYEQYF. The CDR3 DNA follows: TGTGCCAGCAGCCTATGGACAGGGACCTCCTACGAGCAGTACTTC.

The rearrangement links TRBV7-3 to TRBJ2-3, with D perhaps matching TRBD2 (5 bases). CDR3 length: 15 amino acids. Trimming stripped 3 bases from V and 2 bases from J, with 12 bases between. The germline V gene has CDR1 SGHTA and CDR2 FQGTGA. The CDR3 DNA follows: TGTGCCAGCAGCTTGTCGGGTCGGGACACAGATACGCAGTATTTT. Translation: CASSLSGRDTDTQYF. Full variable domain (missing parts from reference TRBV7-3 and TRBJ2-3): GAGVSQTPSNKVTEKGKYVELRCDPISGHTALYWYRQSLGQGPEFLIYFQGTGAADDSGLPNDRFFAVRPEGSVSTLKIQRTERGDSAVYLCASSLSGRDTDTQYFGPGTRLTVL.

The rearrangement uses TRBV5-6 and TRBJ1-6; D remains ambiguous. Germline CDR1 SGHDT, CDR2 YYEEEE. The V and J ends lost 4 bases and 10 bases respectively, with 21 bases between them. This CDR3 is 16 amino acids long. The CDR3 sequence is CASSALDIPHTSPLHF. The CDR3 DNA follows: TGTGCCAGCAGCGCTCTAGACATTCCCCATACATCACCCCTCCACTTT.

The gene calls are TRBV15 and TRBJ2-3; TRBD2 matches at 7 bases. J lost 0 bases, V lost 0 bases, and 9 bases had no gene match. The CDR3 runs 18 residues. The V gene's germline CDR1 is LNHNV and CDR2 YYDKDF (reference sequence). The CDR3 sequence: CATSRDTLADLSTDTQYF. The CDR3 DNA sequence: TGTGCCACCAGCAGAGATACCCTAGCGGACCTAAGCACAGATACGCAGTATTTT.

This chain connects TRBV20-1 to TRBJ2-5, with D tentatively TRBD2 (5 bases). Germline-derived CDR1 and CDR2 are DFQATT and SNEGSKA (reference sequence). V lost 0 bases to trimming and J lost 5 bases, with 13 bases between them. The CDR3 extends over 14 amino acids. CDR3 amino acids: CSARDWAGGETQYF. The CDR3 DNA reads TGCAGTGCTAGAGATTGGGCGGGTGGGGAGACCCAGTACTTC.

This clonotype was detected only a few times. This chain joins TRBV9 and TRBJ2-2; no firm D call. Looked up from germline, CDR1 is SGDLS and CDR2 is YYNGEE. The CDR3 sequence is 14 residues long. V was pared by 0 bases and J by 3 bases, with 6 bases between. The CDR3 here is CASSVGTDTGELFF. In nucleotides, the CDR3 is TGTGCCAGCAGCGTAGGGACGGACACCGGGGAGCTGTTTTTT. Combining the CDR3 with reference TRBV9 and TRBJ2-2 gives the whole variable domain DSGVTQTPKHLITATGQRVTLRCSPRSGDLSVYWYQQSLDQGLQFLIQYYNGEERAKGNILERFSAQQFPDLHSELNLSSLELGDSALYFCASSVGTDTGELFFGEGSRLTVL.

This chain connects TRBV28 to TRBJ2-7, with D maybe TRBD2 (6 bases). Germline V lookup: CDR1 MDHEN, CDR2 SYDVKM. V was clipped by 6 bases and J by 4 bases, with 22 bases between them. The CDR3 has 16 amino acids. CDR3 residues: CASSPDPGTRTYEQYF. The DNA for the CDR3 is TGTGCCAGCAGCCCAGACCCCGGGACTCGCACTTACGAGCAGTACTTC.

This clonotype was detected ten times or more. This rearrangement joins TRBV12-3 or TRBV12-4 to TRBJ1-5, with a possible D match to TRBD1 (5 bases). V was cut by 6 bases and J by 6 bases, with 12 bases left in between. The CDR3 has 13 residues. As DNA, the CDR3 is TGTGCCAGCAGCCCTCATGGGACTCAGCCCCAGCATTTT. Translated, it gives CASSPHGTQPQHF.

The table lists this clonotype with a few counts. The chain links TRBV5-1 to TRBJ2-2, with a tentative D call TRBD2 (6 bases). The CDR3 runs 16 residues. Germline V lookup: CDR1 SGHRS, CDR2 YFSETQ. V lost 0 bases to trimming and J lost 6 bases, with 15 bases between them. CDR3 protein: CASSLDPSGSAGELFF. The CDR3 region has the DNA TGCGCCAGCAGCTTGGACCCCTCCGGGAGCGCCGGGGAGCTGTTTTTT.

This clonotype was observed a handful of times. The genes are TRBV7-8 and TRBJ2-2, with a weak D call TRBD1 (8 bases). The V end was cut by 4 bases, the J end by 4 bases, with 13 bases between. CDR1 is SGHVS and CDR2 is FQNEAQ in the germline V gene. The length of the CDR3 is 15 residues. The chain's CDR3 is CASSSTGEGTGELFF. The CDR3 DNA is TGTGCCAGCAGCTCGACAGGGGAGGGCACCGGGGAGCTGTTTTTT.